This T cell receptor beta chain comes out of a study of siplizumab effects on memory and regulatory T cells. Worth noting for this clone: Its matching antigen is unknown.

Sequencing used immunoSEQ multiplex PCR; TCRdb keeps in-frame clones, though not all of them. The profile covers about 64,000 clones, with 95% to 98% appearing a single time and 0.095% taken by the ten largest. The CDR3 has 13 residues. Trimming took off 3 bases at V and 3 bases at J, with 9 bases between the two ends. In germline, CDR1 is MNHEY, CDR2 SVGAGI. Study-wide points: The study found naive T cells seemingly more diverse than memory cells and seemingly major alloresponse contributors. Controls had approximately 27% Treg-derived mappable alloreactive CD4+ clones on average, versus approximately 70% with siplizumab.

What was sequenced was naive CD8+ T cells sorted from blood. V and J are TRBV6-5 and TRBJ2-7, with no clear D. The sequence came from a human donor in good health. The CDR3 DNA follows: TGTGCCAGCAGTTATCGACTTCTCTACGAGCAGTACTTC. This translates into CASSYRLLYEQYF.